This T cell receptor (beta chain) is from a study of beta chain features in type 1 diabetes. Whole-study results and caveats: Type 1 diabetes patients had moderately but significantly shorter TCRB CDR3s in all four CD4+ subsets.

In its sample, this clone was seen a few times. Its antigen is unidentified. Each sorted population was over 95% pure. Expressed TCRB transcripts were sequenced because the isolated RNA had all been reverse transcribed beforehand. Clones were sequenced by immunoSEQ multiplex PCR, and TCRdb holds only the in-frame ones, with some missing. The repertoire holds hundreds of thousands of clones, with around 15% as singletons. The CDR3 spans 13 residues. The germline V and J ends were trimmed by 5 bases and 8 bases, with 14 bases remaining between them. Germline-derived CDR1 and CDR2 are MNHEY and SMNVEV (reference sequence).

Sequenced sample: naive CD4+ T cells from blood. The rearrangement links TRBV27 to TRBJ2-3; no reliable D call. The clonotype comes from a man between 18 and 29 years old with type 1 diabetes. DNA of the CDR3: TGTGCCAGCAGTCCCCTGGTCGTTGTTACGCAGTATTTT. This encodes CASSPLVVVTQYF.